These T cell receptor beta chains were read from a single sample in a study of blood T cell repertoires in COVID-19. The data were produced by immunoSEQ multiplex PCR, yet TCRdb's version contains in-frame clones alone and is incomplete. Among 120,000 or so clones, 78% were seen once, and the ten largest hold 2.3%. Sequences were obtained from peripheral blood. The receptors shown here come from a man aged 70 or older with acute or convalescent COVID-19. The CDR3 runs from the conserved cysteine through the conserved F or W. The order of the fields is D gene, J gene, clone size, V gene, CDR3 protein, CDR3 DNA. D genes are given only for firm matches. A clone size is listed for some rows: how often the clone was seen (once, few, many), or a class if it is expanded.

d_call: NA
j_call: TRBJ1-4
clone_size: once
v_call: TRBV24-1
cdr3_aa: CATSGVPQGKLFF
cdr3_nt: TGTGCCACCAGTGGGGTACCTCAGGGAAAACTGTTTTTT

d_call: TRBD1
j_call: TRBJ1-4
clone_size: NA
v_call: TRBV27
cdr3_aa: CADRDRLIGNEKLFF
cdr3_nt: TGTGCCGACCGGGACAGGTTGATTGGTAATGAAAAACTGTTTTTT

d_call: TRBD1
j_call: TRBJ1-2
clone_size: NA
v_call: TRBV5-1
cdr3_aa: CASSFTTGTGIGYGYTF
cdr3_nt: TGCGCCAGCAGCTTTACAACCGGGACAGGGATCGGATATGGCTACACCTTC

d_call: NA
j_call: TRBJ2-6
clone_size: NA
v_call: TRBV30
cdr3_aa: CAWSVPVSSGANVLTF
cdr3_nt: TGTGCCTGGAGTGTACCAGTCAGCTCTGGGGCCAACGTCCTGACTTTC

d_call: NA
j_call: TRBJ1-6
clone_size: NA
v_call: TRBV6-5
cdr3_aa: CASGGTEVYNSPLHF
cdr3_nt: TGTGCCAGCGGAGGAACAGAAGTCTATAATTCACCCCTCCACTTT

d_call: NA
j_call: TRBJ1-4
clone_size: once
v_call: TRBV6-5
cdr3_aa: CASRRGGVHEKLFF
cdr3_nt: TGTGCCAGCAGGCGAGGGGGTGTCCATGAAAAACTGTTTTTT

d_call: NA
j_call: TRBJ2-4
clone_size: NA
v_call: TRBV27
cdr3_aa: CASSERGLDRRIAKNIQYF
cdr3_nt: TGTGCCAGCAGCGAACGGGGCCTGGACAGACGGATAGCCAAAAACATTCAGTACTTC

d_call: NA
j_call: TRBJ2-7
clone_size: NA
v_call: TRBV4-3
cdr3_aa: CASSQTRGTPASEQYF
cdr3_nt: TGCGCCAGCAGCCAAACGAGGGGGACCCCAGCCTCCGAGCAGTACTTC

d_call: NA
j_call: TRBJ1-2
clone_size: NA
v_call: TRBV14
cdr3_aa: CASSLRAGSYGYTF
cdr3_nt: TGTGCCAGCAGCCTCCGGGCAGGGTCCTATGGCTACACCTTC

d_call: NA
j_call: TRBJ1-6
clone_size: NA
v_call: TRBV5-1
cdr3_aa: CASSLAPNSPLHF
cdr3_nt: TGCGCCAGCAGCTTGGCCCCGAATTCACCCCTCCACTTT

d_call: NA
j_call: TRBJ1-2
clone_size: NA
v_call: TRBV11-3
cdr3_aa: CASILGAATLVTYGYTF
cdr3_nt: TGTGCCAGCATCCTAGGGGCAGCCACCCTAGTAACTTATGGCTACACCTTC

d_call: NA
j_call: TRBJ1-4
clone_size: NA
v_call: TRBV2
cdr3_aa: CASSVGVNEKLFF
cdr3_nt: TGTGCCAGCAGTGTCGGAGTGAATGAAAAACTGTTTTTT

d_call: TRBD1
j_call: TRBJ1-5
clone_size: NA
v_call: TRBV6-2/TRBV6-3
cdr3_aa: CASSPDRGSNQPQHF
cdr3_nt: TGTGCCAGCAGCCCTGACAGGGGAAGCAATCAGCCCCAGCATTTT

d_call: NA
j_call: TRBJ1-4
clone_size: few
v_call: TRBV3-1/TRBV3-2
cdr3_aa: CASSHRATNEKLFF
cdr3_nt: TGTGCCAGCAGCCACCGTGCAACTAATGAAAAACTGTTTTTT

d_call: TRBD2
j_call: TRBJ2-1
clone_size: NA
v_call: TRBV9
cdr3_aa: CASSQTSGGTLVEQFF
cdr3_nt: TGTGCCAGCAGCCAGACTAGCGGGGGTACTCTGGTTGAGCAGTTCTTC

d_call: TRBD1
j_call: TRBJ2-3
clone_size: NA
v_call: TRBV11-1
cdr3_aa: CASRRTGTDTQYF
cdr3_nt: TGTGCCAGCAGACGGACAGGGACAGATACGCAGTATTTT

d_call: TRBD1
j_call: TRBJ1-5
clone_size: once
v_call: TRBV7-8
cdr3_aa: CASSLGTGDSNQPQHF
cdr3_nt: TGTGCCAGCAGCTTAGGGACAGGGGATAGCAATCAGCCCCAGCATTTT

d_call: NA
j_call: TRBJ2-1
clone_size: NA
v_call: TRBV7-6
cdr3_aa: CASSPGYFEQFF
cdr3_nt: TGTGCCAGCAGCCCAGGGTACTTTGAGCAGTTCTTC

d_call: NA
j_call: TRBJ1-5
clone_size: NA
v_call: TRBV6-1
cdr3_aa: CASSEGARQPQHF
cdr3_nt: TGTGCCAGCAGCGAAGGGGCAAGGCAGCCCCAGCATTTT

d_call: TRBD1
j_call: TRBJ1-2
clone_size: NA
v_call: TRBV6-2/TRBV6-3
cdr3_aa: CASSYGRGNYGYTF
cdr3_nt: TGTGCCAGCAGTTACGGCAGGGGGAACTATGGCTACACCTTC

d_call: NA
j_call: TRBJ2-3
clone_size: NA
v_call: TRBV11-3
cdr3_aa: CASSLRATSDTQYF
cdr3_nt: TGTGCCAGCAGCTTACGAGCGACTTCAGATACGCAGTATTTT

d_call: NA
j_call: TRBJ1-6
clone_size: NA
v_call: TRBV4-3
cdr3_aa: CASSQMGGGASPLHF
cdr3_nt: TGCGCCAGCAGCCAAATGGGTGGGGGGGCTTCACCCCTCCACTTT

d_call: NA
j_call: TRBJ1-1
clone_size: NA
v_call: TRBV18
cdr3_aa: CASSPLGSAEAFF
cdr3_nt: TGTGCCAGCTCACCACTTGGTTCGGCTGAAGCTTTCTTT

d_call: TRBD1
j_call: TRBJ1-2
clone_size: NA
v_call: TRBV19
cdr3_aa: CASSALTGGYGYTF
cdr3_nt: TGTGCCAGTAGTGCCCTGACAGGGGGCTATGGCTACACCTTC

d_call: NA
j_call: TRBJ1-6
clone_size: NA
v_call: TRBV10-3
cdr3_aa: CAISDPGNSPLHF
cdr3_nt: TGTGCCATCAGTGACCCGGGGAATTCACCCCTCCACTTT